Below, 23 T cell receptor beta chains from the same sample are listed, as sequenced in a study of cytomegalovirus exposure and HLA in healthy donors. Primers included in the PCR were 60 Vbeta and 13 Jbeta primers. Method: immunoSEQ multiplex PCR; TCRdb's copy keeps in-frame clones and lacks some. This sample's table has around 88,000 clones. Source material: PBMCs. Every receptor here comes from a girl aged 5-17 years in good health and CMV-seropositive.

This chain links TRBV19 with TRBJ1-1, with TRBD1 identical over 7 bases. This CDR3 has 15 amino acids. Germline V CDR1 and CDR2: LNHDA, SQIVND (reference sequence). V lost 5 bases to trimming and J lost 3 bases; unmatched junction nucleotides: 9. CDR3 bases: TGTGCCAGTAGTCCCAGGACAGGCTTGGACACTGAAGCTTTCTTT. It specifies CASSPRTGLDTEAFF.

The chain employs TRBV2 and TRBJ1-2, with D hard to call. This CDR3 spans 13 amino acids. Germline CDR1 SNHLY, CDR2 FYNNEI. V was shortened by 2 bases and J by 6 bases, with 10 bases between the two germline ends. CDR3 bases: TGTGCCAGCAGTGAATATACACCCAATGGCTACACCTTC. Translation gives CASSEYTPNGYTF.

V and J are TRBV30 and TRBJ1-2; 9 nucleotides match TRBD1. The CDR3 has 13 amino acids. Looked up from germline, CDR1 is GTSNPN and CDR2 is SVGIG (reference sequence). With V trimmed by 2 bases and J by 8 bases, 6 bases remained unmatched. CDR3 in DNA: TGTGCCTGGAGTTATACAGGGGGCGGGGGCTACACCTTC. The encoded protein is CAWSYTGGGGYTF.

J is TRBJ2-1 and V is TRBV7-9; D call uncertain. The CDR3 sequence is 17 residues long. Germline V lookup: CDR1 SEHNR, CDR2 FQNEAQ (reference sequence). V lost 0 bases to trimming and J lost 5 bases, with 17 bases between them. CDR3 protein: CASSLAFLSSSDNEQFF. The CDR3 nucleotides read TGTGCCAGCAGCTTAGCGTTTTTGAGCTCCTCGGACAATGAGCAGTTCTTC.

The V gene is TRBV6-1, the J gene TRBJ1-6, with TRBD1 as a possible D gene (6 bases). CDR1 is MNHNS and CDR2 is SASEGT in the germline V gene. This CDR3 spans 16 amino acids. The V and J ends lost 1 base and 10 bases respectively, with 17 bases between them. The CDR3 sequence is CASSEGRGRGSSPLHF. The CDR3, as DNA: TGTGCCAGCAGTGAAGGAAGGGGGAGAGGCAGCTCACCCCTCCACTTT.

V usage is TRBV4-1 and J usage is TRBJ1-1; 8 bases are a match to TRBD1. From germline, CDR1 is MGHRA and CDR2 YSYEKL. After removal of 5 bases from V and 10 bases from J, the junction contained 15 bases not matched to a gene. The CDR3 covers 15 residues. Here the CDR3 reads CASSTTTGDTIGAFF. CDR3 DNA sequence: TGCGCCAGCAGCACAACGACAGGGGACACTATAGGAGCTTTCTTT.

The DNA for the CDR3 is TGTGCCAGCAGTTATAGGGGGAACACTGAAGCTTTCTTT. It codes for CASSYRGNTEAFF. This chain links TRBV28 with TRBJ1-1, with D possibly being TRBD1 (5 bases). Trimming cost V 4 bases and J 1 base, with 7 bases left between them. The length of the CDR3 is 13 residues. Germline CDR1 reads MDHEN; CDR2 reads SYDVKM.

The chain couples TRBV7-3 to TRBJ2-1; tentatively, D is TRBD1 (5 bases). Looked up from germline, CDR1 is SGHTA and CDR2 is FQGTGA. The germline V and J ends were trimmed by 5 bases and 1 base, with 12 bases remaining between them. CDR3 length equals 15 residues. The CDR3, as DNA: TGTGCCAGCAGCCTCGACACAGGTTCCTACAATGAGCAGTTCTTC. Translating gives CASSLDTGSYNEQFF.

This chain joins TRBV18 and TRBJ1-2; no clear D gene. This CDR3 is built from 15 residues. Per the germline V gene, CDR1 is KGHSH and CDR2 is LQKENI. The ends were cut back, 2 bases at V and 3 bases at J, with 13 bases in the middle. The CDR3 region has the DNA TGTGCCAGCTCACCATGGGCCAGATCTGACTATGGCTACACCTTC. Its protein product is CASSPWARSDYGYTF. Drawing the rest from reference TRBV18 and TRBJ1-2, the complete variable domain is NAGVMQNPRHLVRRRGQEARLRCSPMKGHSHVYWYRQLPEEGLKFMVYLQKENIIDESGMPKERFSAEFPKEGPSILRIQQVVRGDSAAYFCASSPWARSDYGYTFGSGTRLTVV.

This chain links TRBV19 with TRBJ1-5; no reliable D call. The CDR3 is 12 residues long. The ends were cut back, 1 base at V and 6 bases at J, with 4 bases in the middle. The germline V gene has CDR1 LNHDA and CDR2 SQIVND (reference sequence). The CDR3 is CASSIGAQPQHF. Here the CDR3 DNA reads TGTGCCAGTAGTATAGGGGCTCAGCCCCAGCATTTT.

The rearrangement links TRBV6-1 to TRBJ2-2, with 9 bases that match TRBD1. V lost 7 bases to trimming and J lost 5 bases; unmatched junction nucleotides: 5. The CDR3 length is 14 residues. The germline gives CDR1 MNHNS, CDR2 SASEGT. CDR3 sequence reads: CASIKTGGTGELFF. The CDR3 DNA reads as TGTGCCAGCATTAAGACAGGGGGGACCGGGGAGCTGTTTTTT.

J is TRBJ1-6 and V is TRBV18, with TRBD1 identical over 7 bases. The CDR3 length is 14 residues. Looked up from germline, CDR1 is KGHSH and CDR2 is LQKENI. V shed 5 bases, J shed 8 bases, and the junction held 6 bases outside the gene matches. The CDR3 is CASSATGMDSPLHF. The DNA for the CDR3 is TGTGCCAGCTCAGCGACAGGGATGGATTCACCCCTCCACTTT. The complete variable domain, with remaining parts taken from reference TRBV18 and TRBJ1-6, reads NAGVMQNPRHLVRRRGQEARLRCSPMKGHSHVYWYRQLPEEGLKFMVYLQKENIIDESGMPKERFSAEFPKEGPSILRIQQVVRGDSAAYFCASSATGMDSPLHFGNGTRLTVT.

The V call is TRBV9, the J call TRBJ1-1, with 8 bases lining up with TRBD1. Germline CDR1 and CDR2: SGDLS and YYNGEE. The CDR3 consists of 16 residues. V dropped 6 bases and J dropped 0; count of bases not matched to a gene: 10. DNA for the CDR3: TGTGCCAGCAACATTACAGGGGGGGGCTTGAACACTGAAGCTTTCTTT. This encodes CASNITGGGLNTEAFF.

V usage is TRBV7-9 and J usage is TRBJ2-5; 7 bases match TRBD2. Trimming at V came to 3 bases and at J to 3 bases, leaving 4 bases not matched to a gene. There are 14 residues in the CDR3. The germline V gene has CDR1 SEHNR and CDR2 FQNEAQ (reference sequence). CDR3 DNA: TGTGCCAGCAGCTTTTCAGCGGGGAAAGAGACCCAGTACTTC. Translation gives CASSFSAGKETQYF.

The chain carries TRBV28 and TRBJ1-1, with a possible D match to TRBD1 (6 bases). This CDR3 is built from 11 residues. The V end was cut by 5 bases, the J end by 6 bases, with 7 bases between. Germline V CDR1 and CDR2: MDHEN, SYDVKM. CDR3 in amino acids: CASSGGAEAFF. The CDR3 DNA is TGTGCCAGCAGTGGGGGCGCTGAAGCTTTCTTT.

Written as DNA, the CDR3 is TGTGCCAGCAGCTCCCTTGGACTAGCGGGGGCAGAGACCCAGTACTTC. It specifies CASSSLGLAGAETQYF. V gene TRBV5-4 combines with J gene TRBJ2-5; 13 bases are shared with TRBD2. This CDR3 spans 16 amino acids. CDR1 SGHNT and CDR2 YYREEE come from the germline V gene (reference sequence). V dropped 3 bases and J dropped 4; count of bases not matched to a gene: 6.

J is TRBJ2-1 and V is TRBV4-3; 8 bases match TRBD2. Germline lookup yields CDR1 LGHNA and CDR2 YSLEER. The CDR3 has 16 amino acids. Losses at the gene ends were 0 bases for V and 5 bases for J; bases not matched to a gene: 6. CDR3 residues: CASSQEGGGSDNEQFF. The CDR3 bases are TGCGCCAGCAGCCAAGAGGGCGGGGGGTCTGACAATGAGCAGTTCTTC.

This chain connects TRBV6-1 to TRBJ1-1; 8 bases agree with TRBD1. CDR3 length equals 15 residues. Trimming took 6 bases from V and 0 from J; bases not matched to a gene: 6. CDR1 is MNHNS, CDR2 SASEGT, per germline. CDR3 DNA sequence: TGTGCCAGCAGGGGGACAGGCCAATTGAACACTGAAGCTTTCTTT. This sequence encodes CASRGTGQLNTEAFF.

The chain couples TRBV9 to TRBJ1-6, with 10 bases that match TRBD1. V lost 3 bases to trimming and J lost 6 bases; unmatched junction nucleotides: 6. The germline V gene has CDR1 SGDLS and CDR2 YYNGEE. CDR3 length equals 16 residues. CDR3 sequence: CASSGPTGGFNSPLHF. The CDR3 DNA is TGTGCCAGCAGCGGACCGACAGGGGGCTTTAATTCACCCCTCCACTTT.

The chain uses TRBV7-2 and TRBJ1-6; 7 positions agree with TRBD1. Germline V CDR1 and CDR2: SGHTA, FQGNSA. V shed 4 bases and J 11 bases; nucleotides not matched to a gene: 8. The CDR3 spans 14 residues. CDR3 amino acids: CASSSPTGEAPLHF. The CDR3 region has the DNA TGTGCCAGCAGCTCTCCAACAGGGGAGGCACCCCTCCACTTT.

The chain recombines TRBV11-2 with TRBJ1-6; D not certain. V was shortened by 5 bases and J by 8 bases, with 19 bases between the two germline ends. The V gene's germline CDR1 is SGHAT and CDR2 FQNNGV. The CDR3 is made up of 16 amino acids. The CDR3 protein is CASSPAVLNKDSPLHF. The CDR3 coding sequence is TGTGCCAGCAGCCCTGCGGTTTTGAACAAGGATTCACCCCTCCACTTT.

The J gene is TRBJ2-1, the V gene TRBV4-3, with TRBD2 matching 7 bases. V trimming: 1 base; J trimming: 6 bases; junction bases outside the gene matches: 6. Germline lookup yields CDR1 LGHNA and CDR2 YSLEER. This CDR3 is 15 amino acids long. The CDR3 DNA reads TGCGCCAGCAGCCAAGGACTAGCTGCCTCCAATGAGCAGTTCTTC. Encoded protein: CASSQGLAASNEQFF.

The chain carries TRBV4-3 and TRBJ1-2; D uncertain. The CDR3 length is 15 residues. The germline V gene has CDR1 LGHNA and CDR2 YSLEER. The V end was cut by 0 bases, the J end by 5 bases, with 13 bases between. CDR3 loop: CASSQDRPTSYGYTF. CDR3 nucleotides: TGCGCCAGCAGCCAAGATCGTCCTACCTCTTATGGCTACACCTTC.